A selection of T cell receptor beta chains follows, all from one sample in a study of cytomegalovirus exposure and HLA in healthy donors. Produced via immunoSEQ multiplex PCR; TCRdb's table is partial and in-frame only. The table has some 120,000 clones, about four fifths seen once. The source material was PBMCs. These receptors originate from a man aged 18 to 30 in good health and CMV-seronegative. Each CDR3 is given with its conserved first and last residue. The D gene is left open where the match is weak. Only part of the rows carry a size: once, few, many, or a class if the clone is expanded.

once	TRBV27	TRBD2	TRBJ2-7	CASGGEAGVFYEQYF	TGTGCCAGCGGAGGGGAAGCGGGAGTGTTCTACGAGCAGTACTTC
NA	TRBV18	TRBD1	TRBJ2-3	CASSPNRGRPDTQYF	TGTGCCAGCTCACCGAACAGGGGGCGCCCAGATACGCAGTATTTT
NA	TRBV5-4	NA	TRBJ2-3	CASSPRAGPDTQYF	TGTGCCAGCAGCCCCCGCGCGGGACCAGATACGCAGTATTTT
NA	TRBV7-6	NA	TRBJ2-2	CASSWTTTGELFF	TGTGCCAGCAGCTGGACTACCACCGGGGAGCTGTTTTTT
NA	TRBV7-6	TRBD1	TRBJ1-4	CASSGRDRGEKLFF	TGTGCCAGCAGCGGCCGGGACAGGGGTGAAAAACTGTTTTTT
NA	TRBV6-5	NA	TRBJ1-4	CASNLVLQTNEKLFF	TGTGCCAGCAATTTGGTTTTACAGACTAATGAAAAACTGTTTTTT
NA	TRBV7-7	NA	TRBJ2-5	CASSRLTRTEQETQYF	TGTGCCAGCAGCCGACTAACCCGGACAGAGCAAGAGACCCAGTACTTC
NA	TRBV5-4	NA	TRBJ1-1	CASRTISGEAFF	TGTGCCAGCAGAACCATATCAGGGGAAGCTTTCTTT
NA	TRBV5-5	NA	TRBJ2-3	CASSLREFMDTQYF	TGTGCCAGCAGCCTCCGGGAGTTTATGGATACGCAGTATTTT
NA	TRBV27	NA	TRBJ2-7	CASSLLAGRYEQYF	TGTGCCAGCAGTTTATTGGCAGGGAGGTACGAGCAGTACTTC
NA	TRBV11-2	NA	TRBJ2-1	CASSPIGLGSYNEQFF	TGTGCCAGCAGCCCGATAGGACTGGGTTCCTACAATGAGCAGTTCTTC
NA	TRBV18	TRBD2	TRBJ2-1	CASSPETRGGNEQFF	TGTGCCAGCTCCCCGGAAACGCGGGGGGGGAATGAGCAGTTCTTC
NA	TRBV5-6	TRBD1	TRBJ2-2	CASSKGTEGFGELFF	TGTGCCAGCAGCAAAGGGACAGAAGGGTTCGGGGAGCTGTTTTTT
NA	TRBV6-6	TRBD2	TRBJ2-7	CASRYRLADDYEQYF	TGTGCCAGCAGGTACAGACTAGCGGACGACTACGAGCAGTACTTC
once	TRBV30	NA	TRBJ1-1	CAWSGGQPEAFF	TGTGCCTGGAGTGGCGGGCAACCTGAAGCTTTCTTT
once	TRBV30	TRBD1	TRBJ1-6	CAGSGTGGSPLHF	TGTGCCGGGAGCGGGACAGGTGGATCACCCCTCCACTTT
NA	TRBV5-4	TRBD1	TRBJ1-4	CASSPDRESEKLFF	TGTGCCAGCAGCCCGGACAGGGAATCCGAAAAACTGTTTTTT
few	TRBV2	NA	TRBJ1-2	CASDQRGGSNYGYTF	TGTGCCAGCGATCAAAGAGGAGGGAGTAACTATGGCTACACCTTC
few	TRBV2	TRBD1	TRBJ2-7	CASMKQGAVIYEQYF	TGTGCCAGCATGAAACAGGGGGCGGTGATCTACGAGCAGTACTTC
NA	TRBV2	TRBD1	TRBJ2-3	CASSGQGIDTQYF	TGTGCCAGCAGTGGACAGGGGATAGATACGCAGTATTTT
NA	TRBV7-3	TRBD1	TRBJ2-2	CASSPSGQGANTGELFF	TGTGCCAGCAGCCCTAGTGGACAGGGGGCGAACACCGGGGAGCTGTTTTTT
NA	TRBV14	TRBD1	TRBJ2-5	CASSQDMAGGLQETQYF	TGTGCCAGCAGCCAAGATATGGCAGGGGGCTTACAAGAGACCCAGTACTTC
NA	TRBV5-1	NA	TRBJ1-4	CASSLGHINEKLFF	TGCGCCAGCAGCTTGGGACACATTAATGAAAAACTGTTTTTT
NA	TRBV6-6	TRBD2	TRBJ2-3	CASSLSGGTDTQYF	TGTGCCAGCAGTCTCAGCGGGGGCACAGATACGCAGTATTTT
few	TRBV5-4	NA	TRBJ2-1	CASSLWRDSYNEQFF	TGTGCCAGCAGCTTGTGGCGGGATTCCTACAATGAGCAGTTCTTC
NA	TRBV7-2	NA	TRBJ2-7	CASSLVWGDHEQYF	TGTGCCAGCAGCTTAGTTTGGGGGGACCACGAGCAGTACTTC
few	TRBV10-3	TRBD1	TRBJ1-2	CAISALGGQGGGYTF	TGTGCCATCAGTGCCCTCGGGGGACAGGGGGGCGGCTACACCTTC
NA	TRBV6-5	NA	TRBJ1-1	CASSSGNTEAFF	TGTGCCAGCAGTTCCGGGAACACTGAAGCTTTCTTT
NA	TRBV7-6	TRBD1	TRBJ2-1	CASSPSSWTGLIF	TGTGCCAGCAGCCCCTCCAGCTGGACAGGACTTATCTTC
NA	TRBV5-1	TRBD2	TRBJ2-5	CASSGRGTQYF	TGCGCCAGCAGTGGGAGGGGGACCCAGTACTTC
NA	TRBV11-3	TRBD2	TRBJ2-3	CASSLGAGEGDTQYF	TGTGCCAGCAGCTTAGGAGCGGGAGAGGGGGATACGCAGTATTTT
few	TRBV6-5	NA	TRBJ2-2	CASKSQGLDTGELFF	TGTGCCAGCAAGAGTCAGGGGTTGGACACCGGGGAGCTGTTTTTT
NA	TRBV5-1	TRBD2	TRBJ2-1	CASSSPPGLAGVGTNEQFF	TGCGCCAGCAGCTCCCCCCCGGGCCTAGCGGGAGTAGGCACTAATGAGCAGTTCTTC
NA	TRBV7-9	NA	TRBJ1-1	CASSAIGATEAFF	TGTGCCAGCAGCGCGATTGGGGCCACTGAAGCTTTCTTT
NA	TRBV5-1	TRBD1	TRBJ1-6	CASSIGQGFNSPLHF	TGCGCCAGCAGCATAGGACAGGGCTTTAATTCACCCCTCCACTTT
NA	TRBV30	TRBD1	TRBJ2-7	CAWSVQGVRSYEQYF	TGTGCCTGGAGTGTACAGGGGGTACGCTCCTACGAGCAGTACTTC
NA	TRBV23-1	NA	TRBJ2-7	CASSQSRGYEQYF	TGCGCCAGCAGTCAATCCAGGGGCTACGAGCAGTACTTC
NA	TRBV7-3	NA	TRBJ1-2	CASSPRSQGSYTF	TGTGCCAGCAGCCCACGTTCTCAGGGAAGCTACACCTTC
NA	TRBV29-1	TRBD2	TRBJ2-3	CSVVAGGISDTQYF	TGCAGCGTTGTAGCGGGAGGTATCTCAGATACGCAGTATTTT
NA	TRBV12-5	NA	TRBJ2-5	CASGSKGWVRAETQYF	TGTGCTAGTGGTTCGAAGGGGTGGGTTCGCGCGGAGACCCAGTACTTC